This is a list of T cell receptor beta chains from one sample in a study of Ad26.COV2.S vaccination and SARS-CoV-2 variants. The protocol was immunoSEQ multiplex PCR, while the TCRdb copy is restricted to in-frame clones and leaves out a portion. The table includes hundreds of thousands of clones, 89% detected once. Sequences were derived from peripheral blood, sampled in a trial of Ad26.COV2.S vaccine versus placebo. The source is a person aged 18-65 years who received the Ad26.COV2.S COVID-19 vaccine or a placebo. The CDR3 runs from the conserved cysteine through the conserved F or W. Fields, in order: V gene, D gene, J gene, clone size, CDR3 length, CDR3 DNA, CDR3 protein. A D gene is named only where the DNA matches it firmly. Size tells how often a clone was seen (once, few, many) or the class of an expanded clone, and some rows leave it out.

TRBV5-1	.	TRBJ2-1	.	13	TGCGCCAGCAGCCGGGGACCAAACAATGAGCAGTTCTTC	CASSRGPNNEQFF
TRBV5-1	.	TRBJ1-6	.	13	TGCGCCAGCAGCCCGGGGCATAATTCACCCCTCCACTTT	CASSPGHNSPLHF
TRBV20-1	.	TRBJ2-7	.	11	TGCAGTGCTGGAGGAGGGTACGAGCAGTACTTC	CSAGGGYEQYF
TRBV21-1	.	TRBJ1-3	.	15	TGTGCCAGCAGCAAAACGTCGGACTCTGGAAACACCATATATTTT	CASSKTSDSGNTIYF
TRBV5-8	.	TRBJ2-7	.	14	TGTGCCAGCAGCCCCGGACCAATGGGCTACGAGCAGTACTTC	CASSPGPMGYEQYF
TRBV11-2	.	TRBJ2-5	.	13	TGTGCCAGCAGCTGGGCCGGATTGGAGACCCAGTACTTC	CASSWAGLETQYF
TRBV5-5	.	TRBJ2-3	.	17	TGTGCCAGCAGCTTGGCCGGGTCGGGAGAGCGTCCAGATACGCAGTATTTT	CASSLAGSGERPDTQYF
TRBV7-7	.	TRBJ1-2	.	13	TGTGCCAGCAGTGTGGGAGAGAACTATGGCTACACCTTC	CASSVGENYGYTF
TRBV2	.	TRBJ1-4	.	14	TGTGCCAGCAGGGACGAAGGATGGGCTGAAAAACTGTTTTTT	CASRDEGWAEKLFF
TRBV14	.	TRBJ2-7	.	14	TGTGCCAGCAGCCCCCAGCGGGCTCCCTACGAGCAGTACTTC	CASSPQRAPYEQYF
TRBV7-8	TRBD1	TRBJ1-1	.	13	TGTGCCAGCAGGGGACAGGGAAACACTGAAGCTTTCTTT	CASRGQGNTEAFF
TRBV10-3	.	TRBJ1-6	.	13	TGTGCCATCAGGGACAGCAACAATTCACCCCTCCACTTT	CAIRDSNNSPLHF
TRBV19	.	TRBJ2-2	few	15	TGTGCCAGTAGAGTGGGTTACTTGGATGCCGGGGAGCTGTTTTTT	CASRVGYLDAGELFF
TRBV6-5	.	TRBJ1-3	.	15	TGTGCCAGCAGTTACGACGGCAGCTCTGGAAACACCATATATTTT	CASSYDGSSGNTIYF